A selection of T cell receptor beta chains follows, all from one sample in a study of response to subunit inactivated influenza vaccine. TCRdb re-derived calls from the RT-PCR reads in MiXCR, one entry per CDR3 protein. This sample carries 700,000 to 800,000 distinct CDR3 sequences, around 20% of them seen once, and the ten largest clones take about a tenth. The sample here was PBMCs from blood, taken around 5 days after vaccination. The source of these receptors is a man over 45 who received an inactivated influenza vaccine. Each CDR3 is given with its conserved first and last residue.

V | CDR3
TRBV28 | CASSKGGAVPPWPSTEAFF
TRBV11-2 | CASSLDGFGRENFVEQYF
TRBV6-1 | CASTGRSNTGELFF
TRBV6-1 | CASSFFSGGRETQYF
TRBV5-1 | CASSLRGGPSPSPLHF
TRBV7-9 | CASSPRGSYNEQFF
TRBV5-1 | CASSARGGNGNYEQYF
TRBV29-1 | CSVRPPKAGEQYF
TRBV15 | CATSRDRLLSNYGYTF
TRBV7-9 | CASSPGTPASTDTQYF
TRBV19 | CASRSTGGWNTGELFF
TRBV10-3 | CAISESTYYGYTF
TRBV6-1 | CASSVQTLVWDGYTF
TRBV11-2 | CASSQIAGTSYEQYF
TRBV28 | CAATWGGRADTQYF
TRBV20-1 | CSATRTAKDTEAFF
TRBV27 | CASSPLSSRGYNEQFF
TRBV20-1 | CSARVAGGGNEQYF
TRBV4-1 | CASSQESNEQFF
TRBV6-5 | CASSYLPSGRSAYEQYF
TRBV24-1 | CATSEQGFFQPQHF
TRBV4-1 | CASRGLALIPTEQFF
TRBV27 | CASSFEAEDTQYF
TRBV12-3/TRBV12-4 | CASSNTGGQETQYF
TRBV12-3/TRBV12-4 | CASRSGALDEQFF
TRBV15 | CATSRDGGGSSYEQYF
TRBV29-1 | CSGAPSADTQYF
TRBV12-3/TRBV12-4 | CASSLYRAGELFF
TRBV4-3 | CASSQGWEPNTEAFF
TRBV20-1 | CSAPLLTGNQETQYF
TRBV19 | CASSTMAGSYNEQFF
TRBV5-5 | CASRSGRVDGELFF
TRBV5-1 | CASSLVPASGGADTQYF